This TCR beta chain was sequenced for a study of T cells in Graves' hyperthyroidism and ophthalmopathy (dated by TCRdb to 2018 to 2020). About the study as a whole: Peripheral blood samples were taken at initial diagnosis, before any treatment was given. To identify TCR V-J signatures that set the groups apart, the researchers used a discovery cohort of 100 patients, made up of 40 to 45 with Graves' ophthalmopathy and 57 with stable Graves' hyperthyroidism. Whether ophthalmopathy could be predicted prospectively was tested in an independent validation cohort made up of roughly 19 hyperthyroidism patients plus 17 patients who later progressed to ophthalmopathy. The approximately 100 discovery patients were divided at random into training and test sets in a 7:3 ratio. Thyroid tissue and blood T-cell repertoires from over 5 Graves' hyperthyroidism patients were also compared in the study. Once sampling was done, hyperthyroidism patients were given methimazole at a starting dose of 30 mg daily, whereas ophthalmopathy patients were given high-dose intravenous methylprednisolone. The paper reports TCR Vbeta CDR3 sequencing of roughly 140 peripheral blood samples: 40 or so ophthalmopathy, under 80 hyperthyroidism and around 17 progressor patients.

Graves' hyperthyroidism was defined as stable when no progression to ophthalmopathy occurred over 18 months of follow-up. The hyperthyroidism patients were between 18 and 65 years old and newly diagnosed, with a disease duration of less than 2 months. Exclusion was applied to patients with uncontrolled infections, other autoimmune diseases, pregnancy or lactation. Diagnoses were established on the basis of clinical symptoms, serum thyroxine and TRAb, thyroid ultrasound, and orbital computed tomography. PBMCs were separated from under 12 ml of fresh peripheral blood using Ficoll-Paque density gradient centrifugation. Total RNA was extracted using Trizol reagent, and RNA quality was assessed on an Agilent 2100 Bioanalyzer. The table lists this clonotype with many counts. Its recognized antigen is unknown. Per-base qualities were not stored, and no clone one base away is much larger. V and J are truncated by 1 base and 1 base respectively, leaving an intervening sequence of 13 bases. The CDR3 measures 17 amino acids from cysteine to phenylalanine. The sequence is cut down to CDR3 DNA, 51 bases in frame from base 1. CDR1 and CDR2, per the germline V gene (reference sequence), are LGHDT and YNNKEL.

On the study overall, not on this receptor specifically: Sample size was not statistically predetermined, and investigators were not blinded to group allocation. In validation, the model predicted progression to ophthalmopathy a median of 6.5 months before onset, with over 60% sensitivity and 72.22% specificity. Blood samples also contained most of the expanded thyroid clonotypes (frequency above 0.001), which suggests that blood repertoires may reflect thyroid immune responses. In cross-validation, a model built on a 13 V-J signature told ophthalmopathy apart from stable hyperthyroidism with approximately 91% sensitivity and about 81% specificity, and in testing the same model reached 80%/75%.

The TCR beta CDR3 regions were amplified from the RNA transcripts. The TCR CDR3 was subjected to a first round of RT-PCR using the HTBI primer set and the Qiagen OneStep RT-PCR kit. A second multiplex PCR round built the libraries, followed by size selection and purification. Libraries were sequenced paired-end with 100 bp reads on an Illumina HiSeq2000. The authors processed their data as follows. Raw data were processed with SOAPnuke, discarding reads with adapters, uncalled bases, mean Phred below 15, or no exact constant-primer or identifier match. COPE v1.2.5 was used to merge the high-quality paired reads, and each unique nucleotide sequence was defined as a clonotype. MiTCR v1.1 was used to align clonotypes to the IMGT TRBV, TRBD and TRBJ reference segments. Only V-J combinations with frequency above 0.0001, covering 99% to 99.2% of repertoires, were analysed. The TCS score was defined as F50 (clonal expansion) divided by E x V (chaos), with BLOSUM62-based TCRdist calculated between CDR3 peptides within each V-J. Welch's t-statistics and random forest reduced some 510 V-J features to 13, which were used in a naive Bayes classifier (R e1071). The public reads were reanalyzed by TCRdb: fastp trimming at Q25, MiXCR alignment, in-frame beta chains only. Rows with one shared CDR3 protein collapse into an entry with the most common genes and DNA. The V and J calls and clone size come from TCRdb's table, not from the authors' own analysis. Here the sample has about 570,000 distinct CDR3 sequences; around 15% occur a single time. The ten top clones hold approximately 14% of the sample.

This TCR derives from a woman aged 40-49 years with Graves' hyperthyroidism. The chain employs TRBV3-1 and TRBJ2-2; tentative D gene TRBD1, with 6 bases matching. The sample comprised blood. The DNA sequence is given as TGTGCCAGCAGCCAAGCGCTTCCGGGACAGAACACCGGGGAGCTGTTTTTT. Translation gives CASSQALPGQNTGELFF.